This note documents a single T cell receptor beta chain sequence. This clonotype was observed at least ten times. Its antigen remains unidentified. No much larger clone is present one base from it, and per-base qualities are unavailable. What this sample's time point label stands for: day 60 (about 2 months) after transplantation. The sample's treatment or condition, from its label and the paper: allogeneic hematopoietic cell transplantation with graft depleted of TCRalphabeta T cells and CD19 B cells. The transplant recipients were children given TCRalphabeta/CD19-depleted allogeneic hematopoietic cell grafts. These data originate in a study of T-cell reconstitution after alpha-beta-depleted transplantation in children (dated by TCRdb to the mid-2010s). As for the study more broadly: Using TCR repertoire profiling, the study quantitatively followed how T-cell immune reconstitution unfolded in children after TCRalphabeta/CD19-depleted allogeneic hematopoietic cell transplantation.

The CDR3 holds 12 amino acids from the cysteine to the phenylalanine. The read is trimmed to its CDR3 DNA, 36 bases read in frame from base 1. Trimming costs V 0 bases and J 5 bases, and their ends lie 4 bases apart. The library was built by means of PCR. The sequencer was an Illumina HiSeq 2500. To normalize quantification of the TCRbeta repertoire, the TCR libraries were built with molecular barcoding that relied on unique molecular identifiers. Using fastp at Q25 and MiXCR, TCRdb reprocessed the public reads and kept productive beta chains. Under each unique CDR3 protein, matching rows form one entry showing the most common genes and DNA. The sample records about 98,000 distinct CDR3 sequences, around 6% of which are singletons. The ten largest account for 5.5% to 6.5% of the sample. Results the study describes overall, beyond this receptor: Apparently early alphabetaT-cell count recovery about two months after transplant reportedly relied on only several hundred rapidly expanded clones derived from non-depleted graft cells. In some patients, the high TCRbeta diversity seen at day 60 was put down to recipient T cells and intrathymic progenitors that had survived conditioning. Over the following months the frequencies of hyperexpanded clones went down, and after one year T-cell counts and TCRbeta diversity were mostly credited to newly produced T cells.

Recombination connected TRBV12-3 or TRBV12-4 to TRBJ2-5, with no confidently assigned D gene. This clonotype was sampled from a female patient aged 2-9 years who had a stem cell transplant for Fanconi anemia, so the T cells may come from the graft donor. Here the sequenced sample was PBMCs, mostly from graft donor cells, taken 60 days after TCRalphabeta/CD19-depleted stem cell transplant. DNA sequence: TGTGCCAGCAGTTTAGCGGAGGAGACCCAGTACTTC. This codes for CASSLAEETQYF.